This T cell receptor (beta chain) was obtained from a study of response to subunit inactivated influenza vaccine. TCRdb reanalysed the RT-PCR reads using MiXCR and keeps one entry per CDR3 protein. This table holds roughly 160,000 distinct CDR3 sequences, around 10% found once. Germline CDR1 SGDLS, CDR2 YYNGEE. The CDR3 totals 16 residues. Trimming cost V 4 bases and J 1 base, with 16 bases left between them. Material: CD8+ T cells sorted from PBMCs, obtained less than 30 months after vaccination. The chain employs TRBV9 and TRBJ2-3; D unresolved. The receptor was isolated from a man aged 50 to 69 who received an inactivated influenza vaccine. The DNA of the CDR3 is TGTGCCAGCAGCCCATCTGGTAATAGTGGCACAGATACGCAGTATTTT. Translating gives CASSPSGNSGTDTQYF.